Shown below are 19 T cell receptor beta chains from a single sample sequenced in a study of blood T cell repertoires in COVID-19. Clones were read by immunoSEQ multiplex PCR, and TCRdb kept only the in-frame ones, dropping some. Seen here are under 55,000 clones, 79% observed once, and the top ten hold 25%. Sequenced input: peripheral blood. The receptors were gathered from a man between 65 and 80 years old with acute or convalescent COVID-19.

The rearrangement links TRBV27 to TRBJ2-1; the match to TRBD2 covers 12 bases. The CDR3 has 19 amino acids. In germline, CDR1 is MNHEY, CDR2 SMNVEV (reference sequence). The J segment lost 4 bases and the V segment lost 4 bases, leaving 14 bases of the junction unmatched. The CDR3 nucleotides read TGTGCCAGCAGTTCTCCCCTATCGACTAGCGGGAGATTTTACAATGAGCAGTTCTTC. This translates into CASSSPLSTSGRFYNEQFF.

Here the CDR3 reads CASSLSPRGLAGNEQFF. DNA for the CDR3: TGTGCCAGCAGTTTAAGTCCCAGGGGACTAGCGGGAAATGAGCAGTTCTTC. The V call is TRBV27, the J call TRBJ2-1, with TRBD2 matching 13 bases. V gave up 2 bases and J gave up 7 bases; unmatched junction bases: 8. The CDR3 spans 17 residues. Per germline, CDR1 MNHEY and CDR2 SMNVEV (reference sequence).

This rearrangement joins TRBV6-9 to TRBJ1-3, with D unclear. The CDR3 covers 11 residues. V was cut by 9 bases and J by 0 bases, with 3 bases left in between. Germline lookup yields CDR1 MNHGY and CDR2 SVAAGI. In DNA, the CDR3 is TGTGCCAGTAACTCTGGAAACACCATATATTTT. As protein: CASNSGNTIYF.

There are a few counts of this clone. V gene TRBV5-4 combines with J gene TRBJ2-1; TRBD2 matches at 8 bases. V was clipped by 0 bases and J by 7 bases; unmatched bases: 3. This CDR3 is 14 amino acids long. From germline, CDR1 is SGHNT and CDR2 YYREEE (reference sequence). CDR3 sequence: CASSLDPGGNEQFF. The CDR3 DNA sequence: TGTGCCAGCAGCTTGGACCCGGGAGGGAATGAGCAGTTCTTC.

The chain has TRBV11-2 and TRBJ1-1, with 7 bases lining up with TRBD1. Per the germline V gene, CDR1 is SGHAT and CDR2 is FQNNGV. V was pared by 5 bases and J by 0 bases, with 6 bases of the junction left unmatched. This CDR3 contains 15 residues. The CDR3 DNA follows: TGTGCCAGCAGCCCAGGACAGGATCTGAACACTGAAGCTTTCTTT. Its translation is CASSPGQDLNTEAFF.

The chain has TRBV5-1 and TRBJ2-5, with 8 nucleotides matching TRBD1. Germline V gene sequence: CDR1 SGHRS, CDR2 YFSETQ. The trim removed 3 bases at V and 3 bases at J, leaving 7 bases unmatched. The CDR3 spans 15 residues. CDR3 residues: CASSSYGTGEETQYF. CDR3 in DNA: TGCGCCAGCAGCTCGTACGGGACAGGAGAAGAGACCCAGTACTTC. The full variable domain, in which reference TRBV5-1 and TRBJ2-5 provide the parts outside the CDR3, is KAGVTQTPRYLIKTRGQQVTLSCSPISGHRSVSWYQQTPGQGLQFLFEYFSETQRNKGNFPGRFSGRQFSNSRSEMNVSTLELGDSALYLCASSSYGTGEETQYFGPGTRLLVL.

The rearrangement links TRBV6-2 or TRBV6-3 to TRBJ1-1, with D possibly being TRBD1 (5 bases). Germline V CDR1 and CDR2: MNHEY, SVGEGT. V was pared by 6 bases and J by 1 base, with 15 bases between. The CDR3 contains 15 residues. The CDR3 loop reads CASSLMGRENTEAFF. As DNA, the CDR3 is TGTGCCAGCAGCCTGATGGGCAGGGAGAACACTGAAGCTTTCTTT.

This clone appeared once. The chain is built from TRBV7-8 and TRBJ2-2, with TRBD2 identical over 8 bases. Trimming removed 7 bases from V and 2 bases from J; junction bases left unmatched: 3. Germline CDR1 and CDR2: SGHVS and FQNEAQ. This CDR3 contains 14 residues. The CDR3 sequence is CASTGGANTGELFF. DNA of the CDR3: TGTGCCAGCACGGGGGGGGCCAACACCGGGGAGCTGTTTTTT.

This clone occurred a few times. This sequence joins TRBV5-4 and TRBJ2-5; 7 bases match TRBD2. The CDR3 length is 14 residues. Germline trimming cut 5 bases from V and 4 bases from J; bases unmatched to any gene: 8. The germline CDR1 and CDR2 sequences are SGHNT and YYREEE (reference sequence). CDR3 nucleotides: TGTGCCAGCAGTTCTACGGGGGGAGTAGAGACCCAGTACTTC. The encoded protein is CASSSTGGVETQYF.

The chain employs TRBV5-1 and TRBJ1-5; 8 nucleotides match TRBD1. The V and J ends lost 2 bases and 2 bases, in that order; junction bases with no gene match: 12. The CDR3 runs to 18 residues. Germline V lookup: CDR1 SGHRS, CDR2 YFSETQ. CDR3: CASSLKGRQGLGNQPQHF. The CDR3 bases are TGCGCCAGCAGCTTAAAAGGAAGACAGGGGTTAGGCAATCAGCCCCAGCATTTT.

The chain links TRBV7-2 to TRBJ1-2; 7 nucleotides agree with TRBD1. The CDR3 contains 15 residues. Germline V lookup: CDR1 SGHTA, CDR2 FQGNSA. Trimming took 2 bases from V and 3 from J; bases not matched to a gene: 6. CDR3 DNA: TGTGCCAGCAGCTTAACAGGGGAGGTGTACTATGGCTACACCTTC. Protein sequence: CASSLTGEVYYGYTF.

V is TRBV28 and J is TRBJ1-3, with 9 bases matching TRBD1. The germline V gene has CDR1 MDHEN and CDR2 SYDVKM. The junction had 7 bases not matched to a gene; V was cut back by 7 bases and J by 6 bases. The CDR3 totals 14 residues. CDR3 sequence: CASKRDRVENTIYF. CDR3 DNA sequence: TGTGCCAGCAAAAGGGACAGGGTGGAAAACACCATATATTTT.

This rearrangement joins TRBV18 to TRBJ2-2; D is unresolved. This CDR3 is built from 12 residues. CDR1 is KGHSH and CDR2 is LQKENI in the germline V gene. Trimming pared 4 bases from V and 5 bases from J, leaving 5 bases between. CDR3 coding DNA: TGTGCCAGCTCACTAGCAACCGGGGAGCTGTTTTTT. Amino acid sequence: CASSLATGELFF.

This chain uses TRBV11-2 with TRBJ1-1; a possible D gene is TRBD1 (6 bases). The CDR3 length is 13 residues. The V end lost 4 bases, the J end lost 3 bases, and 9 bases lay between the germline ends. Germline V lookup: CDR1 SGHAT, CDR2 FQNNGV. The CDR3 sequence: CASSYSGDTEAFF. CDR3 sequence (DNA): TGTGCCAGCAGCTATTCAGGGGACACTGAAGCTTTCTTT. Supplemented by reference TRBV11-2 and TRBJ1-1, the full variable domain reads EAGVAQSPRYKIIEKRQSVAFWCNPISGHATLYWYQQILGQGPKLLIQFQNNGVVDDSQLPKDRFSAERLKGVDSTLKIQPAKLEDSAVYLCASSYSGDTEAFFGQGTRLTVV.

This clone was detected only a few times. The DNA of the CDR3 is TGTGCCTGTCGGGGTAGTGGTCACGAGCAGTACTTC. It is translated as CACRGSGHEQYF. The V gene is TRBV30, the J gene TRBJ2-7, with a tentative D call TRBD2 (5 bases). The CDR3 has 12 amino acids. Germline assignment: CDR1 GTSNPN and CDR2 SVGIG (reference sequence). Trimming took off 6 bases at V and 5 bases at J, with 14 bases between the two ends.

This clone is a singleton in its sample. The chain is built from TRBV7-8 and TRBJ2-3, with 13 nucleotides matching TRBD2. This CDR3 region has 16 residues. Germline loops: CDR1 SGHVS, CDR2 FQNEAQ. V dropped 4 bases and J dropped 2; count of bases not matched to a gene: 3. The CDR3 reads CASSSGLAGVTDTQYF. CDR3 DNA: TGTGCCAGCAGCTCAGGACTAGCGGGGGTCACAGATACGCAGTATTTT.

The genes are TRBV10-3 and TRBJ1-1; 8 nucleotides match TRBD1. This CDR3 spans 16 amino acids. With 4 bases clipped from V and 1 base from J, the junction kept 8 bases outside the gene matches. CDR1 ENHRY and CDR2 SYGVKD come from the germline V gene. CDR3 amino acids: CAISGGQGSSNTEAFF. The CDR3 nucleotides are TGTGCCATCAGTGGAGGACAGGGATCTTCGAACACTGAAGCTTTCTTT.

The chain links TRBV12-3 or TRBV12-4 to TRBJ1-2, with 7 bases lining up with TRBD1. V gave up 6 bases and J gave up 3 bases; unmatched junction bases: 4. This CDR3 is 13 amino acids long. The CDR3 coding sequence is TGTGCCAGCAGCAGGGACAGATACTATGGCTACACCTTC. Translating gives CASSRDRYYGYTF.

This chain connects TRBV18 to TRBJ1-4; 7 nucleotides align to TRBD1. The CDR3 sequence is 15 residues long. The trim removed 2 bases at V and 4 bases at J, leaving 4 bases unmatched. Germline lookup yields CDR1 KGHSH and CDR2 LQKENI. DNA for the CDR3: TGTGCCAGCTCACCAGACAGGGCCTTTAATGAAAAACTGTTTTTT. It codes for CASSPDRAFNEKLFF.